A single sample is the source of the 4 T cell receptor beta chains below, sequenced in a study of T cell clones after liver transplantation. Clones were sequenced by immunoSEQ multiplex PCR, and TCRdb holds only the in-frame ones, with some missing. There are more than 75,000 clones in the sample; roughly 82% occur only once, and approximately 0.45% lies in the top ten. Sequencing was performed on CD4+ T cells from blood, taken 45 to 46 months after liver transplant. The receptors stem from a human patient who received a liver transplant. Some T cells may be supplied by the graft donor.

This chain joins TRBV4-2 and TRBJ2-1, with TRBD1 matching over 7 bases. Germline-derived CDR1 and CDR2 are LGHNA and YNFKEQ. The CDR3 runs to 16 residues. After removal of 0 bases from V and 7 bases from J, the junction contained 9 bases not matched to a gene. The CDR3 here is CASSQDLRTGHNEQFF. CDR3 DNA: TGTGCCAGCAGCCAAGATCTTAGGACAGGTCATAATGAGCAGTTCTTC.

CDR3 loop: CASSLGGQPWVTEAFF. The CDR3 DNA reads as TGTGCCAGCAGTTTAGGAGGACAACCCTGGGTCACTGAAGCTTTCTTT. J is TRBJ1-1 and V is TRBV28, with D possibly matching TRBD1 (5 bases). Looked up from germline, CDR1 is MDHEN and CDR2 is SYDVKM. V gave up 2 bases and J gave up 4 bases, with 17 bases separating them. The CDR3 is made up of 16 amino acids.

The genes are TRBV2 and TRBJ2-1; D uncertain. Germline lookup yields CDR1 SNHLY and CDR2 FYNNEI. The V end was cut by 6 bases, the J end by 6 bases, with 21 bases between. This CDR3 is built from 16 residues. CDR3 in amino acids: CASRPFGPLTRNEQFF. The CDR3 DNA is TGTGCCAGCAGGCCTTTCGGACCACTCACCCGCAATGAGCAGTTCTTC.

The genes are TRBV29-1 and TRBJ2-7, with a weak D call TRBD1 (6 bases). Between the trimmed V and J ends, which lost 3 bases and 0 bases, there was a span of 18 bases. The V gene's germline CDR1 is SQVTM and CDR2 ANQGSEA. This CDR3 spans 16 amino acids. As DNA, the CDR3 is TGCAGCGTTGAGGGTCAGGGGCAGCGCCCCTCCTACGAGCAGTACTTC. Amino acids: CSVEGQGQRPSYEQYF.